This TCR beta chain is from a study of cytomegalovirus exposure and HLA in healthy donors. Study information: T cells numbering around 190 million yielded 117 million unique TCR beta sequences in an earlier analysis. Study-level findings and limits: The listing of roughly 160 TCR beta chains classed them as cytomegalovirus-associated. Sequencing likely produced, as an artifact, a cluster of highly shared sequence variants. Available immune exposure information was restricted to CMV serostatus only.

PCR used 60 Vbeta primers and 13 Jbeta primers. Using immunoSEQ multiplex PCR, the repertoire was profiled, and TCRdb retains in-frame clones only, with some absent. The sample carries 89,000 or so clones, 84% recorded once. On this clone: Its antigen is not known.

Germline CDR1 and CDR2: MNHNS and SASEGT. This CDR3 region has 14 residues. Trimming took 9 bases from V and 3 from J; bases not matched to a gene: 11. The sequenced sample was PBMCs. V is TRBV6-1 and J is TRBJ2-7, with 7 bases identical to TRBD1. This clonotype originated in a young woman in good health and CMV-seropositive. The CDR3 sequence: CASTRGRIVYEQYF. The CDR3 DNA is TGTGCCAGTACAAGGGGGCGGATTGTCTACGAGCAGTACTTC.